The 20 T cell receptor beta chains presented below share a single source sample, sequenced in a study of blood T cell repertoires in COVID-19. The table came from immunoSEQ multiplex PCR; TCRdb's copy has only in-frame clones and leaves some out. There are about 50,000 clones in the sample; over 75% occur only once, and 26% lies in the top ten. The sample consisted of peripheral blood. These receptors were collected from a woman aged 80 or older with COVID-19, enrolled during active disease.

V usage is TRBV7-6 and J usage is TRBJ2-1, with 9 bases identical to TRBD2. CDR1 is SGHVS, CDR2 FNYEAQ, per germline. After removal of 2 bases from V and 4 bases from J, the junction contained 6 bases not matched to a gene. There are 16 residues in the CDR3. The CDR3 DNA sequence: TGTGCCAGCAGCTTACTCTTGGCGGGAGGGTACAATGAGCAGTTCTTC. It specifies CASSLLLAGGYNEQFF.

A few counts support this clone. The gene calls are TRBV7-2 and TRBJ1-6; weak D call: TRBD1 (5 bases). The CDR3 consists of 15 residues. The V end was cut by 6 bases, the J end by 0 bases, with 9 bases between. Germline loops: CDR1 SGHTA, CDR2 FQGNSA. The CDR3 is CASRVGGSYNSPLHF. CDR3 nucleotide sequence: TGTGCCAGCAGAGTGGGGGGCTCCTATAATTCACCCCTCCACTTT.

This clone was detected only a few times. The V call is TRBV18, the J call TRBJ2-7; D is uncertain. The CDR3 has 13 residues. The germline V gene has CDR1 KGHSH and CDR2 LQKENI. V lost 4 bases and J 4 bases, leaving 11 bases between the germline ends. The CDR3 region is CASSLNSLYEQYF. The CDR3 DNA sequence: TGTGCCAGCTCACTCAACTCCCTGTACGAGCAGTACTTC.

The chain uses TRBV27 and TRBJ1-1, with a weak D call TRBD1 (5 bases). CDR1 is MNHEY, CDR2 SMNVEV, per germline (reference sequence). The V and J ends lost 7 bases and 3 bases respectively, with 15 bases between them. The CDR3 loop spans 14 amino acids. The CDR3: CASTLPQGHTEAFF. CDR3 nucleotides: TGTGCCAGCACCCTTCCCCAGGGTCACACTGAAGCTTTCTTT.

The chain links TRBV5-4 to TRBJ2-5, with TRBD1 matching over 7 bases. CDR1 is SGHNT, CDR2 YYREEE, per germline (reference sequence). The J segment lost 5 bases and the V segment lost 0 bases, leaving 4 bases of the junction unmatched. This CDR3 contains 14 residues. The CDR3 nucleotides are TGTGCCAGCAGCTTGGACAGGGGATCGGAGACCCAGTACTTC. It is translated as CASSLDRGSETQYF.

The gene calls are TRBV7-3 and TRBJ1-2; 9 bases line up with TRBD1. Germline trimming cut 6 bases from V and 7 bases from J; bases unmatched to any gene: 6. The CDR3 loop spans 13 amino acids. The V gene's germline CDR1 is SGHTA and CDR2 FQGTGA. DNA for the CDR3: TGTGCCAGCAGTGTGGGGACAGGGAGTGGCTACACCTTC. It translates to CASSVGTGSGYTF.

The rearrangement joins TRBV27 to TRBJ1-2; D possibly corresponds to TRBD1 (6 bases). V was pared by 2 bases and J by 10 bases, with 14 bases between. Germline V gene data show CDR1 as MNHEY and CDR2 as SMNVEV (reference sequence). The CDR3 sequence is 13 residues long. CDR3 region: CASSLHRVSHYTF. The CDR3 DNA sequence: TGTGCCAGCAGTTTACACAGGGTTAGCCACTACACCTTC.

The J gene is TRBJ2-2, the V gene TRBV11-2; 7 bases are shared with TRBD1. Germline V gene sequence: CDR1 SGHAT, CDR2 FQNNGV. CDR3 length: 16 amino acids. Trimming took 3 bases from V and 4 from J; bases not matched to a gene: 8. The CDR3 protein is CASSFGTGAGTGELFF. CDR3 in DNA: TGTGCCAGCAGCTTTGGAACAGGGGCGGGCACCGGGGAGCTGTTTTTT. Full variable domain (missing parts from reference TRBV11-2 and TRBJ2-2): EAGVAQSPRYKIIEKRQSVAFWCNPISGHATLYWYQQILGQGPKLLIQFQNNGVVDDSQLPKDRFSAERLKGVDSTLKIQPAKLEDSAVYLCASSFGTGAGTGELFFGEGSRLTVL.

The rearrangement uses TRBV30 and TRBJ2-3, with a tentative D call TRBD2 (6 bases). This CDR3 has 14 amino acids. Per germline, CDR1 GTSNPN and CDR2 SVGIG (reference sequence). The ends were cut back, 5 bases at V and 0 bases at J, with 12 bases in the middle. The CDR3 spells CAWDGGLSTDTQYF. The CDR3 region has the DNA TGTGCCTGGGACGGGGGACTTAGCACAGATACGCAGTATTTT.

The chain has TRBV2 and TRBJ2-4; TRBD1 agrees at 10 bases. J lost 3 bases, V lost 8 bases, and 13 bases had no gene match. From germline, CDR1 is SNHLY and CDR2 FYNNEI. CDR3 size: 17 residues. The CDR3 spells CASSGTLTGGGKNIQYF. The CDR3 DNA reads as TGTGCCAGCTCCGGAACCCTGACAGGGGGCGGCAAAAACATTCAGTACTTC.

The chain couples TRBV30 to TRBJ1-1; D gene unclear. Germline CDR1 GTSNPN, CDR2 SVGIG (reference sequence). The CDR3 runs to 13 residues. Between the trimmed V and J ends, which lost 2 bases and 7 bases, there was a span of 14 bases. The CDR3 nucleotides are TGTGCCTGGAGTACCACGGCGCTAGGTGAAGCTTTCTTT. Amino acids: CAWSTTALGEAFF.

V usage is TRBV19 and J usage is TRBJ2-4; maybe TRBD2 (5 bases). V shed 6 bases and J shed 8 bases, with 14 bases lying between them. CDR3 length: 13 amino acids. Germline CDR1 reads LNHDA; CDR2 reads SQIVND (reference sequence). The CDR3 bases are TGTGCCAGTAGCCGAAACGAAGCGGACATTCAGTACTTC. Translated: CASSRNEADIQYF.

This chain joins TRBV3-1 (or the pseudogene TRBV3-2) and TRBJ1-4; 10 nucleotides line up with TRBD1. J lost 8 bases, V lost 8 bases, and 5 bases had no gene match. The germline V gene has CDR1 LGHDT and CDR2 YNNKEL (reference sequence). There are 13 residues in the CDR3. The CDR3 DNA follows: TGTGCCAGCGGGGACAGGGGTAGCGAAAAACTGTTTTTT. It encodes CASGDRGSEKLFF.

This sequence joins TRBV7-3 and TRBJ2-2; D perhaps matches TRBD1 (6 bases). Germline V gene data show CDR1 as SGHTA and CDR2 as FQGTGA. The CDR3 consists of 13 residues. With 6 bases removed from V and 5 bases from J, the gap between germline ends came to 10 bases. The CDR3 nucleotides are TGTGCCAGCAGGCCTCAGGGGACCGGGGAGCTGTTTTTT. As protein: CASRPQGTGELFF.

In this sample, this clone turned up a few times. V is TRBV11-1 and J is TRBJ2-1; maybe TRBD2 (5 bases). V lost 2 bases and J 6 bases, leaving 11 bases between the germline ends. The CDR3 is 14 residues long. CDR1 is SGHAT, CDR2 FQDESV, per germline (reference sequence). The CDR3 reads CASSLPVTSNEQFF. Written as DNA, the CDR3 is TGTGCCAGCAGCTTACCAGTCACTAGCAATGAGCAGTTCTTC.

The CDR3 reads CASSPGTTGPTFNEQFF. The DNA for the CDR3 is TGTGCCAGCAGTCCAGGGACTACAGGGCCTACCTTCAATGAGCAGTTCTTC. V and J are TRBV27 and TRBJ2-1, with D perhaps TRBD2 (7 bases). The ends were cut back, 5 bases at V and 6 bases at J, with 23 bases in the middle. This CDR3 comprises 17 residues. Germline lookup yields CDR1 MNHEY and CDR2 SMNVEV (reference sequence).

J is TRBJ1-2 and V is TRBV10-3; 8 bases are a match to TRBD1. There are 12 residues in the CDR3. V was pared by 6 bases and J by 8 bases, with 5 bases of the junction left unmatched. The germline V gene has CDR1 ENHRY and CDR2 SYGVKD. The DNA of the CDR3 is TGTGCCATCAGGGGGACAGGCGAAGGCTACACCTTC. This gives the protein CAIRGTGEGYTF.

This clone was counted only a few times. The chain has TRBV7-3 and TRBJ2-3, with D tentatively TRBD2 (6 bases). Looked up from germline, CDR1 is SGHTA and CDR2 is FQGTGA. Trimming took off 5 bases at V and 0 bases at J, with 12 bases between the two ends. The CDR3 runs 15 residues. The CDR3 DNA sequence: TGTGCCAGCAGCGCTGGCGGGGCTAGCACAGATACGCAGTATTTT. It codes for CASSAGGASTDTQYF. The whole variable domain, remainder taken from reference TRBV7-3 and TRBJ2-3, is GAGVSQTPSNKVTEKGKYVELRCDPISGHTALYWYRQSLGQGPEFLIYFQGTGAADDSGLPNDRFFAVRPEGSVSTLKIQRTERGDSAVYLCASSAGGASTDTQYFGPGTRLTVL.

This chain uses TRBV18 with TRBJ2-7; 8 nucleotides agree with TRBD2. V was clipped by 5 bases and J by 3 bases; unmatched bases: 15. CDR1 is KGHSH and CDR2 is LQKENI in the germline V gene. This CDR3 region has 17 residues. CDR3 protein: CASSTRLAPKFNYEQYF. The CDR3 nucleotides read TGTGCCAGCTCAACCCGACTAGCGCCAAAATTCAACTACGAGCAGTACTTC. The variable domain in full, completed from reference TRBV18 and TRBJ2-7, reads NAGVMQNPRHLVRRRGQEARLRCSPMKGHSHVYWYRQLPEEGLKFMVYLQKENIIDESGMPKERFSAEFPKEGPSILRIQQVVRGDSAAYFCASSTRLAPKFNYEQYFGPGTRLTVT.

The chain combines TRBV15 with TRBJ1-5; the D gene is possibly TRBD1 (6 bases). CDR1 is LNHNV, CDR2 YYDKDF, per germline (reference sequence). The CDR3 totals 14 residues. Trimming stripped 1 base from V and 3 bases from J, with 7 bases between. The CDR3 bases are TGTGCCACCAGCAGAGGACAGGACAATCAGCCCCAGCATTTT. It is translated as CATSRGQDNQPQHF.